This T cell receptor (beta chain) was captured in a study of blood T cell repertoires in COVID-19. As originally analysed: The assay estimated nucleated cells by amplifying reference gene primers. Method: immunoSEQ multiplex PCR; TCRdb's copy keeps in-frame clones and lacks some. For V, J and clone size, that table is used; D and trimming come from the DNA. This table has about 290,000 clones, roughly 90% appearing once. The Seattle patients, enrolled during active infection, were followed longitudinally. The sample was peripheral blood. The sequence was collected from a woman aged 30 to 39 with COVID-19, enrolled during active disease.

CDR3 nucleotide sequence: TGTGCCAGCACCTTTCTCCCCGGGGAAAAACTGTTTTTT. Encoded protein: CASTFLPGEKLFF. The chain links TRBV28 to TRBJ1-4, with no clear D. CDR1 and CDR2 (germline): MDHEN, SYDVKM. The CDR3 extends over 13 amino acids. The V end was cut by 7 bases, the J end by 8 bases, with 14 bases between.